This T cell receptor beta chain originates from a study of blood T cell repertoires in COVID-19. The overall study: Spain, Italy and the United States supplied samples that represented acute and convalescent COVID-19.

Original analysis: Reference gene primer amplification yielded estimated nucleated cell counts. Generated by immunoSEQ multiplex PCR, the TCRdb table keeps only in-frame clones and is missing some. V, J and clone size are taken as reported in that table, and D and trimming were inferred from the DNA itself. The sample shows about 310,000 clones, 80% to 90% of them seen only once. There are 15 residues in the CDR3. Germline assignment: CDR1 MNHEY and CDR2 SVGAGI. J gave up 2 bases and V 5 bases, and 5 bases lay outside the gene matches. The chain links TRBV6-5 to TRBJ2-7; 11 bases are shared with TRBD1. The material sequenced was peripheral blood. This sequence was found in a man in his forties or fifties with active or convalescent COVID-19. CDR3: CASSPGQGAAYEQYF. The CDR3 coding sequence is TGTGCCAGCAGTCCCGGACAGGGGGCGGCCTACGAGCAGTACTTC.